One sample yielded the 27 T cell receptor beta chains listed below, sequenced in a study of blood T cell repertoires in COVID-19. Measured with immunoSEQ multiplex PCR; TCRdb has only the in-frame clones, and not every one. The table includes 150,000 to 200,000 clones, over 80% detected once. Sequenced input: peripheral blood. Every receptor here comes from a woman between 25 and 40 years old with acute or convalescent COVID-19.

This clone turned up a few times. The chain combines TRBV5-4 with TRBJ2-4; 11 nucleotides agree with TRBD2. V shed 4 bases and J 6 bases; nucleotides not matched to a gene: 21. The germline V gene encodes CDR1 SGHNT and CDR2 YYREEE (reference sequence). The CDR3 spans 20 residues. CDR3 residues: CASSPQLPTGLAGRGNIQYF. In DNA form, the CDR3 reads TGTGCCAGCAGCCCCCAGCTTCCAACCGGACTAGCGGGTCGTGGAAACATTCAGTACTTC.

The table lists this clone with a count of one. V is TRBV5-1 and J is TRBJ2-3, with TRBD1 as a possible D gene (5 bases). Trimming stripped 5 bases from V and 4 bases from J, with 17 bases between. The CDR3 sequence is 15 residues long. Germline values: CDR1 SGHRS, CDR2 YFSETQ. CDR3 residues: CASSYLGLPPDTQYF. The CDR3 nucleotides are TGCGCCAGCAGTTATCTGGGGCTCCCCCCAGATACGCAGTATTTT.

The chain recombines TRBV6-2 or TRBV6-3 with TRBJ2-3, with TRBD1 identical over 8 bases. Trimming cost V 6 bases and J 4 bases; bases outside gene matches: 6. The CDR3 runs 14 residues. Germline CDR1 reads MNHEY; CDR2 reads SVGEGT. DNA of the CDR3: TGTGCCAGCAGCCCGGGACAGGTCCCAGATACGCAGTATTTT. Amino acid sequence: CASSPGQVPDTQYF.

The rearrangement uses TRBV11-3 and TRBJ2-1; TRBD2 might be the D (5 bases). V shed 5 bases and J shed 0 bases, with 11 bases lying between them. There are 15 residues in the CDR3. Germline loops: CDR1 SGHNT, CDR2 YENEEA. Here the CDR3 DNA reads TGTGCCAGCAGCGAGTGGGAGAGCTCCTACAATGAGCAGTTCTTC. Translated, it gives CASSEWESSYNEQFF.

This chain's CDR3 is CASSPLRGLYNEQFF. The CDR3 nucleotides are TGTGCCAGCAGTCCCTTAAGGGGACTATACAATGAGCAGTTCTTC. The chain has TRBV2 and TRBJ2-1, with 7 bases aligning to TRBD2. V shed 5 bases, J shed 4 bases, and the junction held 8 bases outside the gene matches. Germline values: CDR1 SNHLY, CDR2 FYNNEI. There are 15 residues in the CDR3.

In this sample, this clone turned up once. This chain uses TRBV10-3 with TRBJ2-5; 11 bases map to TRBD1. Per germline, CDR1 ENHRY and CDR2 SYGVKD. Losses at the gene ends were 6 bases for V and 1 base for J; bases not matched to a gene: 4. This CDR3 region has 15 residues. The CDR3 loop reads CAISGTGGFQETQYF. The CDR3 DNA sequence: TGTGCCATCAGCGGGACAGGGGGTTTCCAAGAGACCCAGTACTTC.

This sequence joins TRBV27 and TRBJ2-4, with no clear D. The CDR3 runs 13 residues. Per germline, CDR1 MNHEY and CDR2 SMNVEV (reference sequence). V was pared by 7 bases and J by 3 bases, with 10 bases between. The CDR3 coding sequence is TGTGCCAGCATTGATAACAACAAAAACATTCAGTACTTC. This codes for CASIDNNKNIQYF.

This CDR3 reads CASSPGTGGNQPQHF. CDR3 bases: TGTGCCAGCAGCCCCGGGACAGGGGGAAATCAGCCCCAGCATTTT. The chain recombines TRBV5-4 with TRBJ1-5; 11 positions agree with TRBD1. The ends lost 4 bases at V and 4 bases at J; junction bases unmatched: 4. From germline, CDR1 is SGHNT and CDR2 YYREEE (reference sequence). This CDR3 has 15 amino acids. The variable domain in full, completed from reference TRBV5-4 and TRBJ1-5, reads ETGVTQSPTHLIKTRGQQVTLRCSSQSGHNTVSWYQQALGQGPQFIFQYYREEENGRGNFPPRFSGLQFPNYSSELNVNALELDDSALYLCASSPGTGGNQPQHFGDGTRLSIL.

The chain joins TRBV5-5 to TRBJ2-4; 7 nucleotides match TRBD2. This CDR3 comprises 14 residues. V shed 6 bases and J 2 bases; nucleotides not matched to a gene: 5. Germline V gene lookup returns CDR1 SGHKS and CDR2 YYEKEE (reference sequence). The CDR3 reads CASTSGGTKNIQYF. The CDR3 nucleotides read TGTGCCAGCACCTCGGGGGGAACCAAAAACATTCAGTACTTC.

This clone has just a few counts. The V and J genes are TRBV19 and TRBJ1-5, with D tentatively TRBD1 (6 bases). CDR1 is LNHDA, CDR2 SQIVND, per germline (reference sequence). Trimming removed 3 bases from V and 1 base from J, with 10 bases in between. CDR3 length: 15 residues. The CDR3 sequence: CASSMRGLSNQPQHF. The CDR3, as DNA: TGTGCCAGTAGTATGCGGGGGCTCAGCAATCAGCCCCAGCATTTT.

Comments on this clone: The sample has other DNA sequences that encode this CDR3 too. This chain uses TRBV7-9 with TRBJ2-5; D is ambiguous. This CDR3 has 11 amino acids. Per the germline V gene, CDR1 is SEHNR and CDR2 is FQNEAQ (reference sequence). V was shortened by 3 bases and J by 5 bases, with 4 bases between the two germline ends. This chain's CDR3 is CASSLSETQYF. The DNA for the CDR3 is TGTGCCAGCAGCTTGAGCGAGACCCAGTACTTC.

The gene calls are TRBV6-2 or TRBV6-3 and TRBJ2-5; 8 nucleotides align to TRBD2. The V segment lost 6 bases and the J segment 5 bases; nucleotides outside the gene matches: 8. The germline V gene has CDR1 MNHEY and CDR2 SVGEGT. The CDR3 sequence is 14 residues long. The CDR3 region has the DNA TGTGCCAGCAGCCTCCCGCCGGGAGGGGAGACCCAGTACTTC. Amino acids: CASSLPPGGETQYF.

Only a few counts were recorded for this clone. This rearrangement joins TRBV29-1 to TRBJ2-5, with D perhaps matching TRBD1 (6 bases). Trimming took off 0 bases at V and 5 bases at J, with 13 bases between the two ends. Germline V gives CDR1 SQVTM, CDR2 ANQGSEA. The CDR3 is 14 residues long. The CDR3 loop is CSVEDTGGLETQYF. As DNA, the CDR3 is TGCAGCGTTGAAGATACTGGGGGCCTCGAGACCCAGTACTTC. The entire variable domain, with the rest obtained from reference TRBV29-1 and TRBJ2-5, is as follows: SAVISQKPSRDICQRGTSLTIQCQVDSQVTMMFWYRQQPGQSLTLIATANQGSEATYESGFVIDKFPISRPNLTFSTLTVSNMSPEDSSIYLCSVEDTGGLETQYFGPGTRLLVL.

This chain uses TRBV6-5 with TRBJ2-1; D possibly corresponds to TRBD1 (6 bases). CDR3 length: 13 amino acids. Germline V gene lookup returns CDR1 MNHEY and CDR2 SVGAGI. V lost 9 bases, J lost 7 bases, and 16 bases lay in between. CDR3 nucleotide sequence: TGTGCCAGATTTATCACAGGGATTAATGAGCAGTTCTTC. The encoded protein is CARFITGINEQFF.

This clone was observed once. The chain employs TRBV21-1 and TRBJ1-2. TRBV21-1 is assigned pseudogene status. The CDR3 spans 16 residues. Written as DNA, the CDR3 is TGTGCCAGCAGCAAGGGGATGGGGGGTCCTAACTATGGCTACACCTTC. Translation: CASSKGMGGPNYGYTF.

The CDR3 is CAWQDSNNQPQHF. CDR3 in DNA: TGTGCCTGGCAGGACAGCAACAATCAGCCCCAGCATTTT. V gene TRBV30 combines with J gene TRBJ1-5; tentatively, D is TRBD1 (6 bases). This CDR3 region has 13 residues. Germline CDR1 and CDR2: GTSNPN and SVGIG (reference sequence). Trimming removed 5 bases from V and 3 bases from J, with 11 bases in between.

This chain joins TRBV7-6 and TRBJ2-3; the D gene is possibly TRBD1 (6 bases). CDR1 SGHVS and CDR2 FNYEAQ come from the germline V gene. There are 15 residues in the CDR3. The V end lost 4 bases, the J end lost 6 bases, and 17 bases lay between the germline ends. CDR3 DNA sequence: TGTGCCAGCAGCTCCGGGACACCCTCAGTGGATACGCAGTATTTT. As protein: CASSSGTPSVDTQYF.

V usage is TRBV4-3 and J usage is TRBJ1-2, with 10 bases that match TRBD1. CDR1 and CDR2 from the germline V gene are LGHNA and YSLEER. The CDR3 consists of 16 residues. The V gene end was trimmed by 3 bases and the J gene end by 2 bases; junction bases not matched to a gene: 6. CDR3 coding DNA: TGCGCCAGCAGCCATACCCCGGGACAGGGGAACTATGGCTACACCTTC. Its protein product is CASSHTPGQGNYGYTF.

The CDR3 DNA is TGCGCCAGCAGCCAGCCTATCGGAAACACCATATATTTT. As protein: CASSQPIGNTIYF. The V and J genes are TRBV4-1 and TRBJ1-3; D remains unclear. In germline, CDR1 is MGHRA, CDR2 YSYEKL. V was shortened by 3 bases and J by 4 bases, with 7 bases between the two germline ends. CDR3 length: 13 residues.

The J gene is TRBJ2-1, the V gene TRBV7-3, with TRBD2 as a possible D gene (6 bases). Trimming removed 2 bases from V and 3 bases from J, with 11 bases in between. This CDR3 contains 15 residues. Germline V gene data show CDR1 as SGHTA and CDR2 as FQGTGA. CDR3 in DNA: TGTGCCAGCAGCTTATTTGGCGGGGACTACAATGAGCAGTTCTTC. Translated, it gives CASSLFGGDYNEQFF. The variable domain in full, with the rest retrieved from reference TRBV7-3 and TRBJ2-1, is GAGVSQTPSNKVTEKGKYVELRCDPISGHTALYWYRQSLGQGPEFLIYFQGTGAADDSGLPNDRFFAVRPEGSVSTLKIQRTERGDSAVYLCASSLFGGDYNEQFFGPGTRLTVL.

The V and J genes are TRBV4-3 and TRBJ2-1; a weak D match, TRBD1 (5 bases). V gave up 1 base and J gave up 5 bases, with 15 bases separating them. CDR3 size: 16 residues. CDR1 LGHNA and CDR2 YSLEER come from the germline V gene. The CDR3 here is CASSQGRQLFNNEQFF. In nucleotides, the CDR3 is TGCGCCAGCAGCCAAGGGCGACAGCTCTTTAACAATGAGCAGTTCTTC.

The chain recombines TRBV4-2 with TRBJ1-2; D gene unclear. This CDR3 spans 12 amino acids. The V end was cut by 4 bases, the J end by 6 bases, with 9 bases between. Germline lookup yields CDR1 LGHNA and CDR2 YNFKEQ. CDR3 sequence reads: CASSPNRDGYTF. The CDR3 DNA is TGTGCCAGCAGCCCCAATCGGGATGGCTACACCTTC.

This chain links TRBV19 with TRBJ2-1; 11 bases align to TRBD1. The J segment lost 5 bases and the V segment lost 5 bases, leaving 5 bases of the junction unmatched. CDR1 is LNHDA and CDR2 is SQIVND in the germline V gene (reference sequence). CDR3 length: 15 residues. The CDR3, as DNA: TGTGCCAGTAGTGCCCCGGGACAGGGGGACAATGAGCAGTTCTTC. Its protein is CASSAPGQGDNEQFF. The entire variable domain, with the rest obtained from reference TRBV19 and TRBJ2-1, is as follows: DGGITQSPKYLFRKEGQNVTLSCEQNLNHDAMYWYRQDPGQGLRLIYYSQIVNDFQKGDIAEGYSVSREKKESFPLTVTSAQKNPTAFYLCASSAPGQGDNEQFFGPGTRLTVL.

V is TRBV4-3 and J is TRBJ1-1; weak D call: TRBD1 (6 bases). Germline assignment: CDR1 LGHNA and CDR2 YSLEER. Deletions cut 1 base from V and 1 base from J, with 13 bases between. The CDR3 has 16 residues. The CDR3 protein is CASSQGTGQRNTEAFF. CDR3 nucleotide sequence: TGCGCCAGCAGCCAAGGGACTGGACAGCGGAACACTGAAGCTTTCTTT.

The CDR3 DNA reads TGCGCCAGCATCGTAGACAGGGAGACGGAGACCCAGTACTTC. This encodes CASIVDRETETQYF. This chain joins TRBV10-1 and TRBJ2-5, with 7 bases that match TRBD1. The CDR3 has 14 residues. CDR1 is WNHNN and CDR2 is SYGVQD in the germline V gene (reference sequence). V trimming: 7 bases; J trimming: 5 bases; junction bases outside the gene matches: 10.

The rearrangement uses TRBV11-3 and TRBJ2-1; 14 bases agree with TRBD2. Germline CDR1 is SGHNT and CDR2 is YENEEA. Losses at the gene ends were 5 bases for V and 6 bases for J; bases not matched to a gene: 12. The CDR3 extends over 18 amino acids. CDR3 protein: CASSPGTSGSPGPNEQFF. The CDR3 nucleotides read TGTGCCAGCAGCCCTGGGACTAGCGGGAGTCCCGGGCCCAATGAGCAGTTCTTC.

The CDR3 region is CASSVSVAGDDNEQFF. The CDR3 DNA is TGTGCCAGCAGCGTCTCCGTAGCGGGGGACGACAATGAGCAGTTCTTC. The chain has TRBV9 and TRBJ2-1; 9 bases fit TRBD2. With V trimmed by 2 bases and J by 5 bases, 8 bases remained unmatched. The length of the CDR3 is 16 residues. CDR1 is SGDLS and CDR2 is YYNGEE in the germline V gene.